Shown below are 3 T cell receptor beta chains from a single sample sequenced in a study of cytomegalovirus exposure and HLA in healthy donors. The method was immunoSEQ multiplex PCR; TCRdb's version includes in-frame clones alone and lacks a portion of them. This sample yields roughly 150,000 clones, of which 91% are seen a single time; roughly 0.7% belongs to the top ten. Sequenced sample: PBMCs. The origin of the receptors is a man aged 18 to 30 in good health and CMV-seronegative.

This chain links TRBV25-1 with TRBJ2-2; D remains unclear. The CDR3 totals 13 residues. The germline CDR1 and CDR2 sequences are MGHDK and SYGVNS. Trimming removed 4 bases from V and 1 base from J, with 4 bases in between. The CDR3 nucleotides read TGTGCCAGCAGTGCGGTGAACACCGGGGAGCTGTTTTTT. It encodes CASSAVNTGELFF. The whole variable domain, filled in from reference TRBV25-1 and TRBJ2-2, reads EADIYQTPRYLVIGTGKKITLECSQTMGHDKMYWYQQDPGMELHLIHYSYGVNSTEKGDLSSESTVSRIRTEHFPLTLESARPSHTSQYLCASSAVNTGELFFGEGSRLTVL.

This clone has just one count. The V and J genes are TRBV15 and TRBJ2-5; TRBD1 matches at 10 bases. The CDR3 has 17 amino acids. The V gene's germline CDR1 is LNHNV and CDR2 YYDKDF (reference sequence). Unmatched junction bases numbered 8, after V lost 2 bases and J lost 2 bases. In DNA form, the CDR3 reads TGTGCCACCAGCAGAACCGACAGGGGGCTTCGGCAAGAGACCCAGTACTTC. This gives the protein CATSRTDRGLRQETQYF. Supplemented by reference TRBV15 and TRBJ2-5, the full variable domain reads DAMVIQNPRYQVTQFGKPVTLSCSQTLNHNVMYWYQQKSSQAPKLLFHYYDKDFNNEADTPDNFQSRRPNTSFCFLDIRSPGLGDTAMYLCATSRTDRGLRQETQYFGPGTRLLVL.

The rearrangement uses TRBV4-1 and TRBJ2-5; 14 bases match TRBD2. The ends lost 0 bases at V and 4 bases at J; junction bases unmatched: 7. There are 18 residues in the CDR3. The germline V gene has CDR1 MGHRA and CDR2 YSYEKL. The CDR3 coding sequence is TGCGCCAGCAGCCAAGAAATTAGACTAGCGGGGGGGAGAGAGACCCAGTACTTC. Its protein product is CASSQEIRLAGGRETQYF.